The source of this T cell receptor beta chain is a study of graft-versus-host responses after intestinal transplantation (dated by TCRdb to the early 2020s). Concerning the study at large: The transplants that recipients received were multivisceral, liver-intestinal, or isolated intestinal. Rather than being sequenced by the commercial service, samples from a few later patients were sequenced in-house on an Illumina MiSeq and processed with MiXCR. A cohort of 20 to 25 intestinal transplant recipients, including one retransplant, was enrolled, and a few patients lacking pretransplant specimens were excluded. Graft-versus-host and host-versus-graft alloreactive T cell clones were tracked in the graft, circulation and bone marrow after intestinal transplantation using bulk TCR-beta CDR3 sequencing. Every recipient was given anti-thymocyte globulin induction, followed by about 3 years of maintenance tacrolimus and steroids. Donor T cell macrochimerism was defined as a peak of at least 4% donor T cells among recipient peripheral blood mononuclear cells. To identify alloreactive clones, pre-transplant mixed lymphocyte reaction products were sequenced and compared with unstimulated pre-transplant donor and recipient T cells.

On this clone itself: Its specific antigen is unknown. The record has no base qualities; no much larger clone is one base away.

The method was the immunoSEQ multiplex PCR assay. For most patients, genomic DNA was isolated with the Qiagen DNeasy Blood and Tissue Kit and sent frozen to Adaptive Biotechnologies for TCR sequencing. Adaptive Biotechnologies carried out high-throughput TCR-beta CDR3 sequencing of genomic DNA for most patients. For the original study's pipeline: TCR sequencing data were retrieved from Adaptive's ImmunoSEQ software for around 18 patients, whereas a few other patients were processed with MiXCR and VDJtools. To correct CD4 versus CD8 sorting errors, sequences present in both subsets at a frequency ratio below 5:1 were removed. CDR3 nucleotide sequences shared by donor and recipient were removed because the origin of these sequences could not be assigned. To be classed as alloreactive, a clone needed at least 2-fold expansion over unstimulated cells and a minimum CFSE-low frequency of 0.002% (template counts) or 0.001% (read counts). Clones detected in sequenced pre-transplant spleen, lymph node, or MLR CFSE-low populations of the donor or recipient were defined as mappable. Cumulative frequency of alloreactive clones was calculated as a percentage of all sequences weighted by copy number. Imported from immuneACCESS, the table was reduced by TCRdb to in-frame sequences with V and J called. These copies leave out some clones; in studies compared against another copy, an unresolved V gene accounts for under half, and the cause of the remainder is not known. V and J calls and clone size are those listed in that table; D and trimming were worked out from the DNA. The sample table lists about 99,000 clones, roughly 84% of them with a count of one. Clones ranked in the top ten supply roughly 1% of the sample.

V gives up 6 bases and J gives up 2 bases, and the segment between their germline ends measures 10 bases. Measured from the cysteine to the phenylalanine, the CDR3 is 13 residues long. Kept here is only the CDR3 DNA, which spans 39 bases and is read in frame from base 1. The germline V gene provides CDR1 SNHLY and CDR2 FYNNEI. Results the study describes overall, beyond this receptor: Conclusions were limited by the relatively low number and heterogeneity of intestinal transplant patients. In the allografts of patients with donor T cell macrochimerism, GvH to HvG T cell clonal ratios were high. Peak levels of circulating GvH clones were associated with declines in HvG clones early after transplant. GvH clones turned up in recipient bone marrow, with some appearing earlier in ileal mucosa or blood, a pattern consistent with an intestinal mucosal origin.

Taken with the paper, the label for time point translates to: cells obtained before transplantation from donor or recipient. CD3+CD4+ and CD3+CD8+ populations were FACS-sorted from unstimulated pre-transplant donor and recipient cells taken from spleen or lymph nodes. This receptor was obtained from a human donor who received an intestinal transplant. The source was unstimulated CD4+ T cells sorted from spleen or lymph node cells, collected before intestinal transplant. The chain couples TRBV2 to TRBJ1-2; TRBD1 is perhaps the D gene, given 5 matching bases. Here the CDR3 is given as CASRTGGNYGYTF. The DNA reads as follows: TGTGCCAGCAGGACCGGGGGGAACTATGGCTACACCTTC.